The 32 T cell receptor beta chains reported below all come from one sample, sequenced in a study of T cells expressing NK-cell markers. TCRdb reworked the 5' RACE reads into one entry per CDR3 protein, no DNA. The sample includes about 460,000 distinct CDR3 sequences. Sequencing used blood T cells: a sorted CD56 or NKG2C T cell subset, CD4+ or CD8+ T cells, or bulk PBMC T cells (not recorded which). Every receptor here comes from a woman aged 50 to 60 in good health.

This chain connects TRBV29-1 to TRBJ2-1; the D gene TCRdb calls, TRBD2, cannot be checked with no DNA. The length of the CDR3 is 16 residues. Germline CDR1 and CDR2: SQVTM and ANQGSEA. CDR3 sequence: CSVVGKREYWYNEQFF.

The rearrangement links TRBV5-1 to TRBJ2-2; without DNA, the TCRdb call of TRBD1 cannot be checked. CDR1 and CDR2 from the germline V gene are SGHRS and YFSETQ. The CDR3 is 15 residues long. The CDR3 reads CASRRDSANTGELFF.

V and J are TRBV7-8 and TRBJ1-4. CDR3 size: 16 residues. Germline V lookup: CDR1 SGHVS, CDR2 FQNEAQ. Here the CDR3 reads CASSLAHPSTQEKLFF.

CDR3 residues: CAITPGLAGNEQFF. The chain employs TRBV10-3 and TRBJ2-1; no DNA is available, so the TRBD2 call from TCRdb remains unchecked. Looked up from germline, CDR1 is ENHRY and CDR2 is SYGVKD. The CDR3 consists of 14 residues.

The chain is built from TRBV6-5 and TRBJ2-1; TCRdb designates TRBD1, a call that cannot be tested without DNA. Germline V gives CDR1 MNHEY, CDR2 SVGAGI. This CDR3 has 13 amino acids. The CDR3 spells CASSYSMGDEQFF.

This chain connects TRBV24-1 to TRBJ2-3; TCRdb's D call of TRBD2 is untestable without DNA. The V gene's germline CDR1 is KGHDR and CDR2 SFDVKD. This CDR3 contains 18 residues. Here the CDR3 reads CATSDPLTSGKGPNTQYF.

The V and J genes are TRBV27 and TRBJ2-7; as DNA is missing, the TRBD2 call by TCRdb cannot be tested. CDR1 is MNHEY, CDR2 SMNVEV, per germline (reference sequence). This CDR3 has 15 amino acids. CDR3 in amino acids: CASSLYGGLSYEQYF.

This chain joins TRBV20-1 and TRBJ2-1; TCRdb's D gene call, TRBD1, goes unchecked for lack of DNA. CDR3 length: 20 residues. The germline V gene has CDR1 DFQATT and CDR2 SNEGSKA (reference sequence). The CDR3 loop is CSARDAGSPGVFSSYNEQFF.

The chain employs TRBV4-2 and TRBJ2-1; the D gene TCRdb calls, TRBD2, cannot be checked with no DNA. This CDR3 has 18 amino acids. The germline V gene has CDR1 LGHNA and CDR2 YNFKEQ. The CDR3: CASSQEALVVRTYNEQFF.

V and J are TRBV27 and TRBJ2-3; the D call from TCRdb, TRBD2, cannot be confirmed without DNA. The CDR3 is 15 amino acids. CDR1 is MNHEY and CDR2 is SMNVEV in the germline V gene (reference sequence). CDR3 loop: CATRRGGGRADTQYF.

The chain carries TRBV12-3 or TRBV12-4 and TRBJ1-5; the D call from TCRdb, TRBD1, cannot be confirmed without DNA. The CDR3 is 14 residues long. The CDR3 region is CASNFGQTNQPQHF.

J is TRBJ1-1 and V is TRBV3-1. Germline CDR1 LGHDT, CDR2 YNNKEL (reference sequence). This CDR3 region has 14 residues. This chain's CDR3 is CASSPRLTNTEAFF.

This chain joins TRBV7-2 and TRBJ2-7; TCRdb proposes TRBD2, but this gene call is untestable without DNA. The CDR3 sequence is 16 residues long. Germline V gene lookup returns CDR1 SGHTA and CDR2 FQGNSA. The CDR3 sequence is CASSSPGLANPYEQYF.

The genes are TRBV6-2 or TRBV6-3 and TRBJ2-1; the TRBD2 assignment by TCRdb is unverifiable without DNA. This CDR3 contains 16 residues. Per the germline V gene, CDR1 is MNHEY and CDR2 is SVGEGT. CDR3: CASSSLFGAGDNEQFF.

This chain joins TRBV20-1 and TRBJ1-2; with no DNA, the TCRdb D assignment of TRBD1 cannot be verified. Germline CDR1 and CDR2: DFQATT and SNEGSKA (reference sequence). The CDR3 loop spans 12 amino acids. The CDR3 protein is CSARGGFVGYTF.

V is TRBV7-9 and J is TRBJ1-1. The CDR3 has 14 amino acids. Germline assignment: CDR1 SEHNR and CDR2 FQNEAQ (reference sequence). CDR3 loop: CASSLGEAGTEAFF. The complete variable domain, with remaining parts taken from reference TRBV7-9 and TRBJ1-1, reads DTGVSQNPRHKITKRGQNVTFRCDPISEHNRLYWYRQTLGQGPEFLTYFQNEAQLEKSRLLSDRFSAERPKGSFSTLEIQRTEQGDSAMYLCASSLGEAGTEAFFGQGTRLTVV.

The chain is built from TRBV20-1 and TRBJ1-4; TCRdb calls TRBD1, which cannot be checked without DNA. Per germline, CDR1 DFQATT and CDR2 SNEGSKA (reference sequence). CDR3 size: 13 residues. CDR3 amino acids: CSARQGMGEKLFF.

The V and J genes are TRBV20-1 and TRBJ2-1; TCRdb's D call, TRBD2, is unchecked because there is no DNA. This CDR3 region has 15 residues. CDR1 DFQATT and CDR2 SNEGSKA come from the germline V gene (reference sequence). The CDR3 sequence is CVAGGPIVSYNEQFF.

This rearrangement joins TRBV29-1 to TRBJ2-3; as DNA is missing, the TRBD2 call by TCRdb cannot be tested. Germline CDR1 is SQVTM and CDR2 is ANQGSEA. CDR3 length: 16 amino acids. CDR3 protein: CSVDPGGGTSLYTQYF.

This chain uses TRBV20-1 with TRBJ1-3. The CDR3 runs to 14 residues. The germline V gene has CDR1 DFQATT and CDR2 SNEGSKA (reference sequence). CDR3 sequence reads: CSVLGTGSGNTIYF.

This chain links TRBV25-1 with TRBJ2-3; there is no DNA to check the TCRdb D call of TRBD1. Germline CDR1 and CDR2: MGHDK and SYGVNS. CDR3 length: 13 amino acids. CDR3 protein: CASSDLLGGTQYF.

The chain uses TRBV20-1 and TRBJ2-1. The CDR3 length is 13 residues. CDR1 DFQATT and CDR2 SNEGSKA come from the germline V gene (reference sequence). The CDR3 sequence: CSASDYNNNEQFF.

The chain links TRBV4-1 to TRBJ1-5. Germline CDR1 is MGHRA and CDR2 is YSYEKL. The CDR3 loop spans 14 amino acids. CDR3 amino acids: CASSQEVSLGPQHF.

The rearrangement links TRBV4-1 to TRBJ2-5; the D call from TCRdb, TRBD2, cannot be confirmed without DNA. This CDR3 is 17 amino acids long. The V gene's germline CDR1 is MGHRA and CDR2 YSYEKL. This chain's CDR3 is CASSKDSGTSGQETQYF.

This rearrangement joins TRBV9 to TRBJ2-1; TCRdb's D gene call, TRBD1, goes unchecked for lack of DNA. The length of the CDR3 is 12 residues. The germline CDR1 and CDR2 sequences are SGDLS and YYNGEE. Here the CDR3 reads CASSVQGGEQFF.

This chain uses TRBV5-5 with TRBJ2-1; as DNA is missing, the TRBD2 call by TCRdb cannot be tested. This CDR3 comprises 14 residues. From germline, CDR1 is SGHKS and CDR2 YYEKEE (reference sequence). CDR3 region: CASSLGPLAGEQFF.

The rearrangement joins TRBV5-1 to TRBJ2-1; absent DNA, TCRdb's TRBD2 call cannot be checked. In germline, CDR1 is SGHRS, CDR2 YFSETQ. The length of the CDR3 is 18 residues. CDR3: CASSQRTSGRAWGNEQFF.

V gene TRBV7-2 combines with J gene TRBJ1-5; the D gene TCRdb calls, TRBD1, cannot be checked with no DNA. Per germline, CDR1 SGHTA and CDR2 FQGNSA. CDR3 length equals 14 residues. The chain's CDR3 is CASSPGTGHQPQHF.

The CDR3 is CASSPIYRVFDLNYGYTF. The chain combines TRBV25-1 with TRBJ1-2. This CDR3 comprises 18 residues. The germline CDR1 and CDR2 sequences are MGHDK and SYGVNS.

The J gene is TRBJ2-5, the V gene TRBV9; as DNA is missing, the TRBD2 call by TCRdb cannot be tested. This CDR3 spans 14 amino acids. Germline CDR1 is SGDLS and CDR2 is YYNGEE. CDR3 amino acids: CASSTLAGEETQYF.

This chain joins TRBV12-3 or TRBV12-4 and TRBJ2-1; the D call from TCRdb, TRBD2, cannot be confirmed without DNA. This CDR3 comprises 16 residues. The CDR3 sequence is CASSFSGSRGGNEQFF.

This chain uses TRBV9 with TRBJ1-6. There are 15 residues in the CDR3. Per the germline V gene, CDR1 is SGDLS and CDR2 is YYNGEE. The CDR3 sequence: CASSVQAAYNSPLHF.